These T cell receptor beta chains were read from a single sample in a study of T cell repertoires in cytomegalovirus infection. TCRdb analysed the reads with MiXCR anew, one entry per CDR3 protein. This table holds approximately 200,000 distinct CDR3 sequences, approximately 22% found once. Sequencing used CD8+ T cells from PBMCs. The receptors come from a human donor in good health (CMV status not recorded). Some clones in this sample may be carry-over from other donors' samples. The conserved cysteine and the conserved F or W are not part of the CDR3 here.

TRBJ1-1 TRBV29-1 11 SVGDTMNTEAF
TRBJ1-1 TRBV6-2/TRBV6-3 10 ASTQGTDEAF
TRBJ2-3 TRBV10-3 12 AISIARDADTQY
TRBJ2-7 TRBV14 14 ASSQEEGTSLVEQY
TRBJ1-1 TRBV7-9 11 ASSLAWGAEAF
TRBJ1-1 TRBV7-9 18 ASSSSELTGTGGARIEAF
TRBJ1-2 TRBV15 13 ATSRDSGELYGYT
TRBJ2-7 TRBV7-9 11 ASSLLGTDEQY
TRBJ1-5 TRBV28 16 ASSLWGVQGAPGQPQH
TRBJ2-7 TRBV11-1 14 ASSLGAETTDYEQY
TRBJ1-1 TRBV6-1 14 ASSNVGGLKNTEAF
TRBJ2-1 TRBV20-1 13 SARGWTGVSNEQF
TRBJ2-1 TRBV7-6 12 ASVDSGFYNEQF
TRBJ2-3 TRBV20-1 11 SAISGGADTQY
TRBJ2-5 TRBV5-4 13 ASSWAGGGGETQY
TRBJ2-2 TRBV13 13 ASSSGERTTGELF
TRBJ2-7 TRBV7-6 11 ASSLGWGKEQY
TRBJ1-1 TRBV30 11 AWSSGTGEEAF
TRBJ1-1 TRBV5-5 14 ASSLESGARGTEAF
TRBJ1-2 TRBV7-8 12 ASSQWPGNYGYT
TRBJ1-6 TRBV24-1 12 ATSDGDRDSPLH
TRBJ2-7 TRBV7-6 13 ASSLLGTSPYEQY
TRBJ2-2 TRBV28 12 ASSSRTPTGELF
TRBJ1-2 TRBV15 11 ATSSNRAYGYT
TRBJ2-7 TRBV5-6 13 ASSLGAGGPYEQY
TRBJ2-2 TRBV24-1 14 ATSDLEGLGTGELF
TRBJ1-2 TRBV7-6 13 ASSSTGGFHYGYT
TRBJ2-1 TRBV20-1 12 SARAPTGNNEQF
TRBJ2-3 TRBV7-4 17 ASSLVLRTVGGSAGTQY
TRBJ2-5 TRBV7-2 16 ASSSRGRVREYEETQY
TRBJ1-5 TRBV10-3 16 AISVVGPGTEVNQPQH